This T cell receptor (beta chain) is drawn from a study of beta chain features in type 1 diabetes. Sorting based on CD45RO/CCR7/CD25/CD127/CD95/CD27 separated CD4+ naive, central memory, regulatory and stem cell-like memory cells. Study-wide points: Significant though moderate, a shortening of TCRB CDR3s appeared in all four CD4+ subsets of Type 1 diabetes patients. For type 1 diabetes patients, VDJ junctions showed fewer insertions and more deletions.

Germline assignment: CDR1 SGHDN and CDR2 FVKESK. V was clipped by 1 base and J by 8 bases, with 9 bases between them. The CDR3 is 14 amino acids. As every portion of the isolated RNA was reverse transcribed, the sequencing read expressed TCRB transcripts. For naive, central memory and regulatory T cell samples, reads averaged roughly 3.6 million. TCRdb's copy holds only in-frame clones and misses some; the assay was immunoSEQ multiplex PCR. The sample carries almost 350,000 clones, roughly a tenth recorded once. In its sample, this clone was seen many times. Its cognate antigen is unknown. Sequenced input: central memory CD4+ T cells from blood. This sequence originates from a man younger than 45 with type 1 diabetes. V and J are TRBV14 and TRBJ1-6, with a weak D call TRBD1 (5 bases). CDR3 DNA: TGTGCCAGCAGCCAAGCGGGGACTTATTCACCCCTCCACTTT. Translated, it gives CASSQAGTYSPLHF.